At least ten counts were recorded for the clone carrying this T cell receptor beta chain. The data are from a study of tumor-infiltrating lymphocytes in oesophageal squamous cell carcinoma. The CDR3 has 14 residues. CDR1 is MNHNS, CDR2 SASEGT, per germline. TCRdb redid the calling of the PCR reads with MiXCR, one entry per CDR3 protein. Counted here are around 22,000 distinct CDR3 sequences, 38% occurring once; the ten biggest clones make up around a quarter. This clonotype was obtained from a male donor with esophageal squamous cell carcinoma. This chain uses TRBV6-1 with TRBJ2-1; a weak D match, TRBD1 (6 bases). The J call may be in error: the DNA end matches TRBJ2-7 better. Sequencing was performed on esophageal tumor tissue. The CDR3 nucleotides are TGTGCCAGCAGTATACAGGGCTCGTTCTACGAGCAGTACTTC. It translates to CASSIQGSFYEQYF.